This TCR beta chain was sequenced for a study of cytomegalovirus exposure and HLA in healthy donors. Germline V gene sequence: CDR1 SGDLS, CDR2 YYNGEE. This CDR3 has 15 residues. Trimming took off 0 bases at V and 8 bases at J, with 15 bases between the two ends. The PCR contained 60 Vbeta and 13 Jbeta primers. Profiling relied on immunoSEQ multiplex PCR, and the TCRdb table lists in-frame clones only, not all of them. The profile shows more than 120,000 clones, about four fifths of them singletons. This chain connects TRBV9 to TRBJ2-1, with D possibly being TRBD1 (5 bases). The TCR comes from a middle-aged woman in good health and CMV-seropositive. Sequencing was carried out using PBMCs. The CDR3 is CASSVAPSVGHEQFF. The CDR3 nucleotides read TGTGCCAGCAGCGTAGCTCCGTCGGTGGGGCATGAGCAGTTCTTC.